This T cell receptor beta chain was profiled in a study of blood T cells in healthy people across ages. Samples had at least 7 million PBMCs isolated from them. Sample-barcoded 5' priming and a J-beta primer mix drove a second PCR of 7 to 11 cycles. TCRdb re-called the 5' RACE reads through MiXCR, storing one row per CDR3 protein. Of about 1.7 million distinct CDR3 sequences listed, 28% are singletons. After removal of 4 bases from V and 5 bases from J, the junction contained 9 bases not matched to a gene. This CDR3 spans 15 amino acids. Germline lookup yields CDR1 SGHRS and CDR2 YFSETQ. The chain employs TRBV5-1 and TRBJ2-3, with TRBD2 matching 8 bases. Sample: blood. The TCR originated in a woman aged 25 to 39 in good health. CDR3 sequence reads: CASSVLGGAGDTQYF. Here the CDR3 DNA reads TGCGCCAGCAGCGTGCTCGGGGGGGCTGGAGATACGCAGTATTTT.